This T cell receptor beta chain came from a study of a mutant IDH1 vaccine in newly diagnosed glioma. This CDR3 comprises 11 residues. In germline, CDR1 is GTSNPN, CDR2 SVGIG (reference sequence). V lost 2 bases, J lost 6 bases, and 2 bases lay in between. Using immunoSEQ multiplex PCR, the repertoire was profiled, and TCRdb retains in-frame clones only, with some absent. The profile shows about 94,000 clones, over 85% of them singletons. This sample's time point: week 47, end of study. Vaccinated patients received 300 ug of mutant IDH1 20-mer peptide per dose, with topical imiquimod. With respect to this clone: Its target is not known.

The source of this sequence is a woman between 50 and 59 years old with glioma. The material sequenced was PBMCs, taken from a glioma patient whose treatment included an IDH1 peptide vaccine. This chain uses TRBV30 with TRBJ1-6; the D is unclear. The CDR3 nucleotides read TGTGCCTGGAGTTCTAATTCACCCCTCCACTTT. Its protein is CAWSSNSPLHF.